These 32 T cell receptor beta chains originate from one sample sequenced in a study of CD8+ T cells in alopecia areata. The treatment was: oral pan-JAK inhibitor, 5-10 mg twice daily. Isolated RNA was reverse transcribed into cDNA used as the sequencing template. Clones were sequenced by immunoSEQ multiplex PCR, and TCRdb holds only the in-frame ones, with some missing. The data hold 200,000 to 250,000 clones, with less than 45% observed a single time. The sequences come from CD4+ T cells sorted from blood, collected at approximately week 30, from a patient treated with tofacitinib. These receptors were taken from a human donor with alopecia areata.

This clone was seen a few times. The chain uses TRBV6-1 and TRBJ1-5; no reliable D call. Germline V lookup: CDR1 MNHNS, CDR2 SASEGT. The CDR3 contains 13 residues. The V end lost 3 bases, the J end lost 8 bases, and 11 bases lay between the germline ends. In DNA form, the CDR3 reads TGTGCCAGCAGTGATATTTCCGCGGAGCCCCAGCATTTT. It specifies CASSDISAEPQHF.

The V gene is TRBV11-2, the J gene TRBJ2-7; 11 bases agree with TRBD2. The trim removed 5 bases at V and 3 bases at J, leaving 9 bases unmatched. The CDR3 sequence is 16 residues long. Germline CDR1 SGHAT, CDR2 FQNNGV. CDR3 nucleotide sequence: TGTGCCAGCAGCGTCCGGGGGACTAGCGGAAACTACGAGCAGTACTTC. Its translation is CASSVRGTSGNYEQYF.

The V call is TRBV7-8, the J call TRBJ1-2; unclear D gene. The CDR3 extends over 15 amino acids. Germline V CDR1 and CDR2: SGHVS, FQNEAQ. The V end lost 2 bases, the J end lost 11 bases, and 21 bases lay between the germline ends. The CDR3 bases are TGTGCCAGCAGCTTATACCCTCTTTTGGCCGGGGTATACACCTTC. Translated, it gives CASSLYPLLAGVYTF.

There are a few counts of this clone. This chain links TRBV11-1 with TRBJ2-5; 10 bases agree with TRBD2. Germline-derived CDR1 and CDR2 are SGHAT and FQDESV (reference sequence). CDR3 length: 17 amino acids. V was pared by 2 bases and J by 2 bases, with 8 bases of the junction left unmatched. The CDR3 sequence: CASSLRVSGRLQETQYF. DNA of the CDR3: TGTGCCAGCAGCTTACGCGTTAGCGGGAGGCTTCAAGAGACCCAGTACTTC. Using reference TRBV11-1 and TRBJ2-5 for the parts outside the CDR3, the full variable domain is EAEVAQSPRYKITEKSQAVAFWCDPISGHATLYWYRQILGQGPELLVQFQDESVVDDSQLPKDRFSAERLKGVDSTLKIQPAELGDSAMYLCASSLRVSGRLQETQYFGPGTRLLVL.

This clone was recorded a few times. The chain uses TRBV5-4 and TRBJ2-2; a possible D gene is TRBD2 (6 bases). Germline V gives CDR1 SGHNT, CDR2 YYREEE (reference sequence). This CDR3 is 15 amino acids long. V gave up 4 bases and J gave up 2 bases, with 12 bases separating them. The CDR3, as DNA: TGTGCCAGCAGCCTAGGGACTCTTAACACCGGGGAGCTGTTTTTT. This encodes CASSLGTLNTGELFF. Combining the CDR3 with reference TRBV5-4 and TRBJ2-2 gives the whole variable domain ETGVTQSPTHLIKTRGQQVTLRCSSQSGHNTVSWYQQALGQGPQFIFQYYREEENGRGNFPPRFSGLQFPNYSSELNVNALELDDSALYLCASSLGTLNTGELFFGEGSRLTVL.

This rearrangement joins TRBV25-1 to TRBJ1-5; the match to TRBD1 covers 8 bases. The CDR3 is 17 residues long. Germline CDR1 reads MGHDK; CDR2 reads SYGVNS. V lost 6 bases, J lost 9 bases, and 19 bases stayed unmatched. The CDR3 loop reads CASRPKTGTGSSRPQHF. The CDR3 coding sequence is TGTGCCAGCAGACCCAAGACCGGGACAGGTTCGTCGAGGCCCCAGCATTTT.

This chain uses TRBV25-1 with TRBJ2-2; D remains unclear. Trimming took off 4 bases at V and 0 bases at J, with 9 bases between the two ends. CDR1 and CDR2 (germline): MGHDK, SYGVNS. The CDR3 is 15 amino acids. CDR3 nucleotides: TGTGCCAGCAGTGTGTCCGCCGCGAACACCGGGGAGCTGTTTTTT. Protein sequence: CASSVSAANTGELFF.

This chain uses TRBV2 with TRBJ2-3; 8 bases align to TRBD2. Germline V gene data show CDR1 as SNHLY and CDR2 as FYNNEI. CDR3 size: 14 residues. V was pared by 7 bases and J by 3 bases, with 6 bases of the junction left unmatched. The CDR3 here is CASMETSVTDTQYF. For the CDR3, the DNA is TGTGCCAGCATGGAGACTAGCGTGACAGATACGCAGTATTTT.

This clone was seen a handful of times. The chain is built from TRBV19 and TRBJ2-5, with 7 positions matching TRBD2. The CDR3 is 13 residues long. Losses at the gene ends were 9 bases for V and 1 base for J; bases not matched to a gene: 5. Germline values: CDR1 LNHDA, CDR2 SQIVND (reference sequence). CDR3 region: CASKPSGQETQYF. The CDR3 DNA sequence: TGTGCCAGCAAACCTAGCGGCCAAGAGACCCAGTACTTC.

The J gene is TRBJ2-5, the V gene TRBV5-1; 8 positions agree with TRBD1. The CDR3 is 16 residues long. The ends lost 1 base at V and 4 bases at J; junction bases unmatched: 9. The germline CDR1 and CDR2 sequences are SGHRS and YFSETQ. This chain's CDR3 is CASSLRTGNHLETQYF. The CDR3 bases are TGCGCCAGCAGCTTGCGGACAGGGAATCATTTAGAGACCCAGTACTTC.

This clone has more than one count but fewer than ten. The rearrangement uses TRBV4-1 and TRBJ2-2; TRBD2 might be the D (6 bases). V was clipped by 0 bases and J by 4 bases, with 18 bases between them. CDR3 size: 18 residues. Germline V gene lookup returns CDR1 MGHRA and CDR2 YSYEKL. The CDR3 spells CASSQEDGGWGFTGELFF. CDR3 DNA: TGCGCCAGCAGCCAAGAAGACGGGGGTTGGGGATTCACCGGGGAGCTGTTTTTT.

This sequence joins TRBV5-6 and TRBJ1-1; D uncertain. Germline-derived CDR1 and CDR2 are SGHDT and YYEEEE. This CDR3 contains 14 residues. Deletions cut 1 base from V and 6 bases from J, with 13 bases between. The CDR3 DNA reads TGTGCCAGCAGCTTGTGGGTAACACTTCCTGAAGCTTTCTTT. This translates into CASSLWVTLPEAFF.

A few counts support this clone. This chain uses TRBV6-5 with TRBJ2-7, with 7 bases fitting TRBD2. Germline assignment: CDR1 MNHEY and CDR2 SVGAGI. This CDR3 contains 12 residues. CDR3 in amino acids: CASAGQSYEQYF. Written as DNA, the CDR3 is TGTGCATCAGCGGGGCAATCCTACGAGCAGTACTTC.

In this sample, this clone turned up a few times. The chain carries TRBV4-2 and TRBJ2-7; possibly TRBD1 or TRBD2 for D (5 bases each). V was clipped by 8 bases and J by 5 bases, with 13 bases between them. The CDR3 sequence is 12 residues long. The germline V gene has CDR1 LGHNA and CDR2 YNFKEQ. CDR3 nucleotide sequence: TGTGCCAGCTCCCCGGGGCAAAACGAGCAGTACTTC. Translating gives CASSPGQNEQYF.

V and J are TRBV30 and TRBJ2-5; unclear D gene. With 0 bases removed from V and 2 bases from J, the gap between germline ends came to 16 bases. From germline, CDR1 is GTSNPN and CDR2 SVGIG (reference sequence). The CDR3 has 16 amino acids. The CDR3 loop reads CAWSVLMGSAQETQYF. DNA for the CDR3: TGTGCCTGGAGTGTACTGATGGGGTCTGCTCAAGAGACCCAGTACTTC.

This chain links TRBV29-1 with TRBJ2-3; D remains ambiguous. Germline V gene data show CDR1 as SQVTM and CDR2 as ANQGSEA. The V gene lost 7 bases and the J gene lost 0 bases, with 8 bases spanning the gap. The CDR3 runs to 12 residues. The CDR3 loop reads CSAGGSTDTQYF. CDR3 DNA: TGCAGCGCGGGCGGTAGCACAGATACGCAGTATTTT.

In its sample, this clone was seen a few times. The CDR3 sequence is CASSLGGASVTDTQYF. Written as DNA, the CDR3 is TGTGCCAGCAGCCTAGGAGGGGCATCCGTCACAGATACGCAGTATTTT. The gene calls are TRBV7-9 and TRBJ2-3; D is perhaps TRBD2 (6 bases). Germline lookup yields CDR1 SEHNR and CDR2 FQNEAQ (reference sequence). Trimming removed 5 bases from V and 2 bases from J, with 17 bases in between. The CDR3 loop spans 16 amino acids.

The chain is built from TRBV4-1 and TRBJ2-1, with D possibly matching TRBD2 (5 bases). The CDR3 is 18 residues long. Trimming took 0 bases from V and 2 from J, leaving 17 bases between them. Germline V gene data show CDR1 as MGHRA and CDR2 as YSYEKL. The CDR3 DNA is TGCGCCAGCAGCCAAGAGGGGATAACTCGGAGGCCCTACAATGAGCAGTTCTTC. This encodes CASSQEGITRRPYNEQFF.

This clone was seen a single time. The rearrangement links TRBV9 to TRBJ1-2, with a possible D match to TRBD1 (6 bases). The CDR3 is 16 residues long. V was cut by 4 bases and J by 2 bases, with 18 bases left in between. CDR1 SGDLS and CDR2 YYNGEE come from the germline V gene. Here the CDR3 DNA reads TGTGCCAGCAGCCCCCATCCGGGACAAACCAACTATGGCTACACCTTC. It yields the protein CASSPHPGQTNYGYTF.

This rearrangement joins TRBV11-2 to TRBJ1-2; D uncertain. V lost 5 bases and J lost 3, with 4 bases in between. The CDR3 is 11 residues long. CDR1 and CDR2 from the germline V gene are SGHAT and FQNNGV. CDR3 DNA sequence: TGTGCCAGCAGCGCCCACTATGGCTACACCTTC. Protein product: CASSAHYGYTF.

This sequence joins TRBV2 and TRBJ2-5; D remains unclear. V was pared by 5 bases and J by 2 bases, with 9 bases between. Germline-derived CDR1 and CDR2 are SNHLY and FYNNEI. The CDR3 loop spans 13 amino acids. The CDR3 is CASSRNGQETQYF. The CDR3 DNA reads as TGTGCCAGCAGTCGGAACGGGCAAGAGACCCAGTACTTC.

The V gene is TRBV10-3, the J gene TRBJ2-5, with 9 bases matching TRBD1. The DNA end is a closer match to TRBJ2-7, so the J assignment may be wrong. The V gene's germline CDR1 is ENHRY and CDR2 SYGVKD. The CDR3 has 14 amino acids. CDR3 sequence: CAISGPGQGYEQYF. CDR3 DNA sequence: TGTGCCATCAGTGGGCCGGGACAGGGTTACGAGCAGTACTTC.

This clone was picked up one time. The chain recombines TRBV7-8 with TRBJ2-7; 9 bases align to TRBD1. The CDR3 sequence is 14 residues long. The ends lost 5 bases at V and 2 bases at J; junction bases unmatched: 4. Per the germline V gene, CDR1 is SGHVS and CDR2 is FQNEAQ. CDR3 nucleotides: TGTGCCAGCAGCGGCCGGGACAGGGCCTACGAGCAGTACTTC. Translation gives CASSGRDRAYEQYF.

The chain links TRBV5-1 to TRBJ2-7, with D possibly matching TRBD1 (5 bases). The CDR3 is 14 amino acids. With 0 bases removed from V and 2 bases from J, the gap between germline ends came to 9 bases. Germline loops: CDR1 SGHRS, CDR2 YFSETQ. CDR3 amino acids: CASSLGQPTYEQYF. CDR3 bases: TGCGCCAGCAGCTTGGGACAGCCGACCTACGAGCAGTACTTC.

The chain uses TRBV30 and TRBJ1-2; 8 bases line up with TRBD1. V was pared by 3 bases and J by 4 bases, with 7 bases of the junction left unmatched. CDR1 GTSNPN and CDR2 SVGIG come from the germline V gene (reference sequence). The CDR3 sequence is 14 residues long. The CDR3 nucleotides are TGTGCCTGGAGGGACCCCGGACAGGGCTATGGCTACACCTTC. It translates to CAWRDPGQGYGYTF. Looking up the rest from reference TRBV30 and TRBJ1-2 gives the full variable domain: SQTIHQWPATLVQPVGSPLSLECTVEGTSNPNLYWYRQAAGRGLQLLFYSVGIGQISSEVPQNLSASRPQDRQFILSSKKLLLSDSGFYLCAWRDPGQGYGYTFGSGTRLTVV.

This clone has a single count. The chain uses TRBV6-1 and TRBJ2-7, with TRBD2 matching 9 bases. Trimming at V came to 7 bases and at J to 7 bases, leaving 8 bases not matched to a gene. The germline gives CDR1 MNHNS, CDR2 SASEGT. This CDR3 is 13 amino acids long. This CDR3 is CASTSAGGWEQYF. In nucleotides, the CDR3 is TGTGCCAGCACCTCGGCGGGAGGGTGGGAGCAGTACTTC.

CDR3 sequence reads: CASRLPGQGYGYTF. CDR3 in DNA: TGTGCCAGCAGGCTGCCGGGACAGGGCTATGGCTACACCTTC. The chain links TRBV6-6 to TRBJ1-2, with 9 bases that match TRBD1. The CDR3 covers 14 residues. CDR1 is MNHNY and CDR2 is SVGAGI in the germline V gene (reference sequence). Germline trimming cut 6 bases from V and 4 bases from J; bases unmatched to any gene: 6.

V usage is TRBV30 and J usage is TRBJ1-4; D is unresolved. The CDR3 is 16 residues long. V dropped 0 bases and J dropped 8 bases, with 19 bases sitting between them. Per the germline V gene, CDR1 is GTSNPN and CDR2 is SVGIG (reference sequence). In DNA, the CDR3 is TGTGCCTGGAGTGTACAGTTGCCTTCCCGGAGGGAAAAACTGTTTTTT. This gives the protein CAWSVQLPSRREKLFF.

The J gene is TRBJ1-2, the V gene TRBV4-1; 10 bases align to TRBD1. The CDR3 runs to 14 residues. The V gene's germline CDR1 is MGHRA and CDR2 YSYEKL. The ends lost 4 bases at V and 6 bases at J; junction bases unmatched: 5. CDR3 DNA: TGCGCCAGCAGCCGGGGACAGGGGTACCATGGCTACACCTTC. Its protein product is CASSRGQGYHGYTF.

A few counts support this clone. CDR3 nucleotides: TGTGCCAGCGAGTTTAGGAGCTCCTATAATTCACCCCTCCACTTT. It encodes CASEFRSSYNSPLHF. The chain recombines TRBV28 with TRBJ1-6; D is undetermined. V lost 8 bases to trimming and J lost 0 bases, with 11 bases between them. This CDR3 region has 15 residues. Per the germline V gene, CDR1 is MDHEN and CDR2 is SYDVKM.

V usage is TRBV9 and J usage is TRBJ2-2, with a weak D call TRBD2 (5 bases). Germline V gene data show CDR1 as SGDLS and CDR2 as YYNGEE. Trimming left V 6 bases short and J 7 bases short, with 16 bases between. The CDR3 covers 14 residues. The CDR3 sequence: CASNPTRGGGELFF. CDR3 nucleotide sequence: TGTGCCAGCAACCCCACCCGGGGTGGCGGGGAGCTGTTTTTT.

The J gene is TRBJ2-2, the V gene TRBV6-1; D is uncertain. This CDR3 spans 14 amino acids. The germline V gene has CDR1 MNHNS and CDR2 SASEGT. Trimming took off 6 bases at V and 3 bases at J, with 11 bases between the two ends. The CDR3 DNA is TGTGCCAGCAGAGGAGAAACCTACACCGGGGAGCTGTTTTTT. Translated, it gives CASRGETYTGELFF.